What follows are 15 T cell receptor beta chains derived from one specimen sequenced in a study of cytomegalovirus exposure and HLA in healthy donors. The assay was immunoSEQ multiplex PCR, and TCRdb's table has in-frame clones only and misses some. The sample has tens of thousands of clones, almost 97% seen once; the top ten hold about 1.5%. The material sequenced was PBMCs. These receptors came from a man aged 18 to 29 in good health and CMV-seropositive.

This rearrangement joins TRBV5-6 to TRBJ2-5, with 9 bases lining up with TRBD2. J was trimmed by 5 bases and V by 2 bases; bases with no gene match: 4. The germline CDR1 and CDR2 sequences are SGHDT and YYEEEE. The CDR3 covers 14 residues. In DNA, the CDR3 is TGTGCCAGCAGCTTTAGCGGGAGTAGGGAGACCCAGTACTTC. Protein product: CASSFSGSRETQYF.

The chain employs TRBV6-5 and TRBJ2-1; D may be TRBD1 (5 bases). In germline, CDR1 is MNHEY, CDR2 SVGAGI. The CDR3 consists of 16 residues. Trimming stripped 2 bases from V and 3 bases from J, with 14 bases between. Here the CDR3 DNA reads TGTGCCAGCAGTTACGAGACAGCTCCTGTCTACAATGAGCAGTTCTTC. This translates into CASSYETAPVYNEQFF.

This chain links TRBV5-1 with TRBJ1-2; 11 nucleotides line up with TRBD1. CDR3 length: 14 residues. Germline CDR1 is SGHRS and CDR2 is YFSETQ. Trimming cost V 0 bases and J 6 bases; bases outside gene matches: 1. CDR3 loop: CASSLVGQGDGYTF. The CDR3 DNA reads TGCGCCAGCAGCTTGGTGGGACAGGGGGATGGCTACACCTTC.

The chain couples TRBV30 to TRBJ1-1; D unresolved. Germline V gene data show CDR1 as GTSNPN and CDR2 as SVGIG (reference sequence). Trimming took off 4 bases at V and 3 bases at J, with 6 bases between the two ends. This CDR3 has 11 residues. The CDR3 loop reads CAWTQYTEAFF. The CDR3 DNA sequence: TGTGCCTGGACCCAGTACACTGAAGCTTTCTTT.

This chain links TRBV5-1 with TRBJ1-1; tentative D call: TRBD1 (5 bases). CDR3 size: 14 residues. Deletions cut 4 bases from V and 5 bases from J, with 15 bases between. CDR1 is SGHRS and CDR2 is YFSETQ in the germline V gene. The CDR3 DNA sequence: TGCGCCAGCAGCCTGGAGTGGGGCAGGACTGAAGCTTTCTTT. This encodes CASSLEWGRTEAFF.

This clone appeared once. The chain has TRBV4-1 and TRBJ1-2; D gene uncertain. CDR1 is MGHRA, CDR2 YSYEKL, per germline. The CDR3 contains 18 residues. With 1 base removed from V and 7 bases from J, the gap between germline ends came to 25 bases. The CDR3 DNA sequence: TGCGCCAGCAGCCAAGTTCTTTCCGGGTTGGTGGAATGGTCTGGCTACACCTTC. Encoded protein: CASSQVLSGLVEWSGYTF.

V and J are TRBV27 and TRBJ2-1, with 7 bases aligning to TRBD1. Germline lookup yields CDR1 MNHEY and CDR2 SMNVEV (reference sequence). V gave up 4 bases and J gave up 7 bases; unmatched junction bases: 10. This CDR3 is built from 15 residues. The CDR3 bases are TGTGCCAGCAGTTCCCCCGGGACAGCCTTTAATGAGCAGTTCTTC. As protein: CASSSPGTAFNEQFF.

The chain employs TRBV25-1 and TRBJ2-1; D unresolved. The CDR3 extends over 13 amino acids. Germline V CDR1 and CDR2: MGHDK, SYGVNS. V dropped 5 bases and J dropped 4 bases, with 9 bases sitting between them. In DNA form, the CDR3 reads TGTGCCAGCAGTCGGCCCGGGTACAATGAGCAGTTCTTC. Translation gives CASSRPGYNEQFF.

This chain uses TRBV28 with TRBJ2-7; 8 bases are a match to TRBD1. This CDR3 is 15 amino acids long. From germline, CDR1 is MDHEN and CDR2 SYDVKM. Unmatched junction bases numbered 12, after V lost 5 bases and J lost 6 bases. The CDR3 DNA is TGTGCCAGCAGTCCTCCAGGCAGGGGGCTAAGCGAGCAGTACTTC. Translated: CASSPPGRGLSEQYF. The variable domain in full, completed from reference TRBV28 and TRBJ2-7, reads DVKVTQSSRYLVKRTGEKVFLECVQDMDHENMFWYRQDPGLGLRLIYFSYDVKMKEKGDIPEGYSVSREKKERFSLILESASTNQTSMYLCASSPPGRGLSEQYFGPGTRLTVT.

This clone was counted a single time. The chain is built from TRBV30 and TRBJ1-5; TRBD1 matches 8 bases. V lost 4 bases and J lost 2; bases outside the gene matches: 4. The CDR3 extends over 14 amino acids. Looked up from germline, CDR1 is GTSNPN and CDR2 is SVGIG (reference sequence). This CDR3 reads CAWTQTGGNQPQHF. In DNA, the CDR3 is TGTGCCTGGACCCAGACAGGGGGCAATCAGCCCCAGCATTTT.

The CDR3: CASSIGTMEDTQYF. The DNA for the CDR3 is TGTGCCAGTAGTATAGGGACAATGGAAGATACGCAGTATTTT. The chain couples TRBV19 to TRBJ2-3; tentative D call: TRBD1 (5 bases). With 1 base removed from V and 5 bases from J, the gap between germline ends came to 10 bases. This CDR3 has 14 residues. Germline-derived CDR1 and CDR2 are LNHDA and SQIVND (reference sequence). The full variable domain, rest sourced from reference TRBV19 and TRBJ2-3, is DGGITQSPKYLFRKEGQNVTLSCEQNLNHDAMYWYRQDPGQGLRLIYYSQIVNDFQKGDIAEGYSVSREKKESFPLTVTSAQKNPTAFYLCASSIGTMEDTQYFGPGTRLTVL.

The rearrangement joins TRBV11-2 to TRBJ2-3; D is possibly TRBD2 (5 bases). V shed 4 bases and J shed 6 bases, with 17 bases lying between them. Germline V CDR1 and CDR2: SGHAT, FQNNGV. CDR3 length: 15 residues. For the CDR3, the DNA is TGTGCCAGCAGCTCAGTTCAGCGGAAGAGGGATACGCAGTATTTT. Amino acid sequence: CASSSVQRKRDTQYF. The full variable domain, with the rest looked up from reference TRBV11-2 and TRBJ2-3, is EAGVAQSPRYKIIEKRQSVAFWCNPISGHATLYWYQQILGQGPKLLIQFQNNGVVDDSQLPKDRFSAERLKGVDSTLKIQPAKLEDSAVYLCASSSVQRKRDTQYFGPGTRLTVL.

V gene TRBV11-2 combines with J gene TRBJ2-3; the match to TRBD2 covers 7 bases. The J segment lost 3 bases and the V segment lost 2 bases, leaving 11 bases of the junction unmatched. Germline V CDR1 and CDR2: SGHAT, FQNNGV. The CDR3 runs 17 residues. The CDR3: CASSLFMAGAGTDTQYF. In DNA form, the CDR3 reads TGTGCCAGCAGCTTATTCATGGCGGGAGCTGGTACAGATACGCAGTATTTT.

In nucleotides, the CDR3 is TGCGCCAGCAGCCCCCCCCGGGATTTCGACACTGAAGCTTTCTTT. Residues: CASSPPRDFDTEAFF. V usage is TRBV4-1 and J usage is TRBJ1-1; D is unclear. V was clipped by 4 bases and J by 3 bases, with 15 bases between them. The CDR3 extends over 15 amino acids. Germline V gene data show CDR1 as MGHRA and CDR2 as YSYEKL.

V is TRBV19 and J is TRBJ2-5, with D possibly matching TRBD2 (5 bases). Trimming cost V 3 bases and J 13 bases, with 15 bases left between them. The CDR3 contains 12 residues. Per germline, CDR1 LNHDA and CDR2 SQIVND (reference sequence). The CDR3 DNA reads as TGTGCCAGTAGTATTCCCCGGGGAGTAATGTACTTC. It specifies CASSIPRGVMYF.